The T cell receptor beta chain under discussion was sequenced for a study of control samples from healthy donors and cancer patients. V was clipped by 2 bases and J by 4 bases, with 12 bases between them. The germline CDR1 and CDR2 sequences are SGHTS and YDEGEE. The CDR3 length is 14 residues. TCRdb's table, derived via immunoSEQ multiplex PCR, lists solely in-frame clones and lacks some. The sample has around 100,000 clones, more than 90% seen once; the top ten hold around 3%. The clonotype comes from a human donor in good health. The donor label of this sample is uncertain. What was sequenced was blood. The chain recombines TRBV5-8 with TRBJ1-2; tentatively, D is TRBD1 (6 bases). Here the CDR3 reads CASSFGGQSYGYTF. The CDR3 DNA is TGTGCCAGCAGCTTTGGTGGACAGAGCTATGGCTACACCTTC.